One sample yielded the 10 T cell receptor beta chains listed below, sequenced in a study of blood T cell repertoires in COVID-19. This table comes from immunoSEQ multiplex PCR, and its TCRdb copy is limited to in-frame clones, with some not included. The sample yields under 200,000 clones, approximately 90% seen once. Sequencing was performed on PBMCs or T cells enriched from blood (not recorded which). These receptors were collected from a woman aged 50 to 65 who had recovered from COVID-19.

This chain uses TRBV9 with TRBJ2-7; TRBD2 matches at 9 bases. The CDR3 totals 15 residues. The V gene's germline CDR1 is SGDLS and CDR2 YYNGEE. V shed 0 bases and J 1 base; nucleotides not matched to a gene: 2. CDR3 nucleotide sequence: TGTGCCAGCAGCGTAGCAAGCGGGGGGTCCTACGAGCAGTACTTC. Its translation is CASSVASGGSYEQYF.

The gene calls are TRBV2 and TRBJ2-2; 11 positions agree with TRBD2. V trimming: 4 bases; J trimming: 2 bases; junction bases outside the gene matches: 9. The germline V gene encodes CDR1 SNHLY and CDR2 FYNNEI. The CDR3 spans 18 residues. DNA of the CDR3: TGTGCCAGCAGTGCGTACACTAGCGGGGGAATTAACACCGGGGAGCTGTTTTTT. It codes for CASSAYTSGGINTGELFF.

The chain links TRBV5-5 to TRBJ1-3; 11 positions agree with TRBD1. Germline-derived CDR1 and CDR2 are SGHKS and YYEKEE (reference sequence). This CDR3 region has 16 residues. After removal of 4 bases from V and 9 bases from J, the junction contained 12 bases not matched to a gene. The CDR3 protein is CASSVTGTGGFGTIYF. As DNA, the CDR3 is TGTGCCAGCAGCGTAACCGGGACAGGGGGTTTCGGCACCATATATTTT.

This clone was recorded only once. The chain recombines TRBV29-1 with TRBJ2-1, with TRBD2 matching 11 bases. Trimming cost V 7 bases and J 9 bases; bases outside gene matches: 8. Germline CDR1 is SQVTM and CDR2 is ANQGSEA. CDR3 length equals 13 residues. Here the CDR3 reads CSEPGLAAGEQFF. CDR3 DNA sequence: TGCAGCGAACCGGGACTAGCGGCTGGTGAGCAGTTCTTC.

In this sample, this clone turned up a few times. This sequence joins TRBV4-2 and TRBJ1-5; 7 bases align to TRBD1. The CDR3 runs to 14 residues. The V gene's germline CDR1 is LGHNA and CDR2 YNFKEQ. The trim removed 4 bases at V and 6 bases at J, leaving 6 bases unmatched. The DNA for the CDR3 is TGTGCCAGCAGCCCGAGGGGGCGCGGTCAGCCCCAGCATTTT. Protein product: CASSPRGRGQPQHF.

A single count supports this clone. The V and J genes are TRBV9 and TRBJ2-2, with 9 bases identical to TRBD2. Looked up from germline, CDR1 is SGDLS and CDR2 is YYNGEE. With V trimmed by 6 bases and J by 5 bases, 14 bases remained unmatched. This CDR3 is 17 amino acids long. CDR3 DNA: TGTGCCAGCACCCCCCTCCCTCTAGCGGGGCGTACCGGGGAGCTGTTTTTT. It specifies CASTPLPLAGRTGELFF. The full variable domain, in which reference TRBV9 and TRBJ2-2 provide the parts outside the CDR3, is DSGVTQTPKHLITATGQRVTLRCSPRSGDLSVYWYQQSLDQGLQFLIQYYNGEERAKGNILERFSAQQFPDLHSELNLSSLELGDSALYFCASTPLPLAGRTGELFFGEGSRLTVL.

The V and J genes are TRBV4-2 and TRBJ2-5; 10 nucleotides match TRBD2. The CDR3 runs 19 residues. V shed 0 bases and J 2 bases; nucleotides not matched to a gene: 12. From germline, CDR1 is LGHNA and CDR2 YNFKEQ. The CDR3 DNA sequence: TGTGCCAGCAGCCAAGAAGGTGCGTCTAGCGGGGGCCGACAAGAGACCCAGTACTTC. This gives the protein CASSQEGASSGGRQETQYF.

Here the CDR3 reads CASSPGLAGAGPYNEQFF. As DNA, the CDR3 is TGTGCCAGCAGCCCGGGACTAGCGGGGGCCGGGCCCTACAATGAGCAGTTCTTC. The chain joins TRBV7-2 to TRBJ2-1, with TRBD2 matching over 14 bases. Germline V gives CDR1 SGHTA, CDR2 FQGNSA. The CDR3 contains 18 residues. The J segment lost 2 bases and the V segment lost 5 bases, leaving 8 bases of the junction unmatched.

V gene TRBV4-1 combines with J gene TRBJ1-2, with D maybe TRBD1 (5 bases). This CDR3 is 14 amino acids long. Germline CDR1 is MGHRA and CDR2 is YSYEKL. V lost 3 bases, J lost 2 bases, and 10 bases lay in between. The CDR3 loop reads CASSQMAGNYGYTF. The CDR3 DNA follows: TGCGCCAGCAGCCAGATGGCAGGGAACTATGGCTACACCTTC.

This clone was detected once. The V call is TRBV7-2, the J call TRBJ1-2; D may be TRBD1 (6 bases). The CDR3 spans 16 residues. CDR1 and CDR2 from the germline V gene are SGHTA and FQGNSA. V was shortened by 5 bases and J by 2 bases, with 18 bases between the two germline ends. CDR3 in DNA: TGTGCCAGCAGCCCCAACGGACAGCAGCCCAACTATGGCTACACCTTC. Translation: CASSPNGQQPNYGYTF.